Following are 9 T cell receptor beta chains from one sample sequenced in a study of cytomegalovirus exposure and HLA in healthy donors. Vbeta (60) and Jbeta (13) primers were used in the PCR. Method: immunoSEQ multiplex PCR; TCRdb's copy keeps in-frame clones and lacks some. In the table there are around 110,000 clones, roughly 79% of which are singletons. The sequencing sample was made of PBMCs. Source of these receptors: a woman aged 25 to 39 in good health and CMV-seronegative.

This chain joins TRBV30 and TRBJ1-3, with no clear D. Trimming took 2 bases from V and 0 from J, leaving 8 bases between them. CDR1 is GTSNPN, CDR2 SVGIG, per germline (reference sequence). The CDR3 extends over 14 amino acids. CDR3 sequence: CAWSTSLSGNTIYF. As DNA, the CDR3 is TGTGCCTGGAGTACCAGTCTCTCTGGAAACACCATATATTTT.

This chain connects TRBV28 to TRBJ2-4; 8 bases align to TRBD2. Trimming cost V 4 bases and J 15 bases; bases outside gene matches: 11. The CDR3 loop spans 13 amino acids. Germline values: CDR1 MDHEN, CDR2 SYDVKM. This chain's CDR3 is CASSSKIGRALYF. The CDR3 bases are TGTGCCAGCAGTTCAAAGATCGGGAGGGCTCTGTACTTC.

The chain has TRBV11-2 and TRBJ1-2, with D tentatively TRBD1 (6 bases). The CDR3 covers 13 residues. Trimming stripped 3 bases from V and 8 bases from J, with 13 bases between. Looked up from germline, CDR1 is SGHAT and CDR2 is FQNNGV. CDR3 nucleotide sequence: TGTGCCAGCAGCTTGAATGGGGGCGGCGGCTACACCTTC. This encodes CASSLNGGGGYTF.

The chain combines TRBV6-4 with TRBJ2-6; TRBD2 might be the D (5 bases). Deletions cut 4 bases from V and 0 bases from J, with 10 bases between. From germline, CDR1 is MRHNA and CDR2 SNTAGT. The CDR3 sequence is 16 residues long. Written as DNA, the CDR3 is TGTGCCAGCAGTGCAGCGGAGACCTCTGGGGCCAACGTCCTGACTTTC. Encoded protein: CASSAAETSGANVLTF.

The CDR3 protein is CATRGGNQPQHF. In nucleotides, the CDR3 is TGTGCCACTCGCGGCGGCAATCAGCCCCAGCATTTT. The rearrangement links TRBV28 to TRBJ1-5; no reliable D call. CDR3 length: 12 amino acids. The germline V gene encodes CDR1 MDHEN and CDR2 SYDVKM. V was pared by 10 bases and J by 2 bases, with 9 bases between.

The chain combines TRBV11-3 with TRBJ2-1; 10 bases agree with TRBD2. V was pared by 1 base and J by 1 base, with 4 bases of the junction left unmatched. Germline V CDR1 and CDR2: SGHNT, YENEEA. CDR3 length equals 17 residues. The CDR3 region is CASSLGASGGSYNEQFF. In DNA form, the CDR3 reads TGTGCCAGCAGCTTAGGGGCTAGCGGGGGATCCTACAATGAGCAGTTCTTC. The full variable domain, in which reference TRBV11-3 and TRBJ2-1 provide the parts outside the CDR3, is EAGVVQSPRYKIIEKKQPVAFWCNPISGHNTLYWYLQNLGQGPELLIRYENEEAVDDSQLPKDRFSAERLKGVDSTLKIQPAELGDSAVYLCASSLGASGGSYNEQFFGPGTRLTVL.

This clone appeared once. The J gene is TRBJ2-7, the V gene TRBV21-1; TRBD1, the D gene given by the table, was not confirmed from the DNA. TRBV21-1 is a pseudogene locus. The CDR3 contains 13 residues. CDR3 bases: TGTGCCAGCAGCAAAGGAACAGGGCCCGAGCAGTACTTC. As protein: CASSKGTGPEQYF.

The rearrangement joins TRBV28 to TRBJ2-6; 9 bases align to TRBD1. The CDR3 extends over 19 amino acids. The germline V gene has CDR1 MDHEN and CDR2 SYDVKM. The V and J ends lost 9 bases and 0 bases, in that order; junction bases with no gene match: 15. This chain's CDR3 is CASESGDRGVSSGANVLTF. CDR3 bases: TGTGCCAGTGAGTCGGGTGACAGGGGGGTATCCTCTGGGGCCAACGTCCTGACTTTC.

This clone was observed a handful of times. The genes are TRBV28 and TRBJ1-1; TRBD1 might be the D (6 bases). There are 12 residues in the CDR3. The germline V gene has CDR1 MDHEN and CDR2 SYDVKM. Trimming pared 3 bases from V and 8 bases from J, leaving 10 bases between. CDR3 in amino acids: CASSFRGQEAFF. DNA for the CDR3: TGTGCCAGCAGTTTCAGGGGCCAGGAAGCTTTCTTT.